This TCR beta chain was captured by sequencing in a study of blood T cells in healthy people across ages. It was with a sample-barcoded 5' primer and a J-beta primer mix that a second PCR of roughly 6 to 12 cycles was run. TCRdb processed the 5' RACE reads anew with MiXCR; each CDR3 protein has one entry. The sample consists of around 750,000 distinct CDR3 sequences, about 48% of them appearing once. The ends were cut back, 5 bases at V and 2 bases at J, with 11 bases in the middle. Germline CDR1 and CDR2: SGHTA and FQGTGA. CDR3 length equals 14 residues. V and J are TRBV7-3 and TRBJ2-3; D possibly uses TRBD1 or TRBD2 (5 bases each). This TCR came from a man older than 75 in good health. The specimen was blood. The CDR3 loop reads CASSPGTPTDTQYF. The CDR3 region has the DNA TGTGCCAGCAGCCCCGGGACCCCCACAGATACGCAGTATTTT.